Presented here are 25 T cell receptor beta chains from one specimen sequenced in a study of graft-versus-host responses after intestinal transplantation. The method was immunoSEQ multiplex PCR; TCRdb's version includes in-frame clones alone and lacks a portion of them. The sample carries approximately 76,000 clones, 84% recorded once. Which antigens these TCRs recognize remains unknown. The sequences come from unstimulated CD4+ T cells sorted from spleen or lymph node cells, collected before transplant. The receptors originated from a human donor who was the organ donor for an intestinal transplant.

This chain uses TRBV27 with TRBJ2-1; 10 positions agree with TRBD2. V lost 2 bases and J lost 3; bases outside the gene matches: 16. Germline-derived CDR1 and CDR2 are MNHEY and SMNVEV (reference sequence). The CDR3 runs to 20 residues. The CDR3 spells CASSLMAGRLAGTVYNEQFF. The DNA of the CDR3 is TGTGCCAGCAGTTTAATGGCGGGAAGACTAGCGGGTACCGTCTACAATGAGCAGTTCTTC.

The chain uses TRBV4-2 and TRBJ1-1; no clear D. V gave up 1 base and J gave up 5 bases, with 8 bases separating them. CDR1 is LGHNA and CDR2 is YNFKEQ in the germline V gene. The CDR3 loop spans 13 amino acids. This CDR3 reads CASSQGAGTEAFF. The CDR3 region has the DNA TGTGCCAGCAGCCAAGGTGCGGGGACTGAAGCTTTCTTT.

The gene calls are TRBV19 and TRBJ1-1; 7 bases match TRBD1. V was pared by 3 bases and J by 4 bases, with 5 bases of the junction left unmatched. The germline V gene has CDR1 LNHDA and CDR2 SQIVND (reference sequence). CDR3 length equals 14 residues. The chain's CDR3 is CASSIRQGGTEAFF. The DNA for the CDR3 is TGTGCCAGTAGTATTCGACAGGGTGGCACTGAAGCTTTCTTT. The full variable domain, its missing parts supplied by reference TRBV19 and TRBJ1-1, is DGGITQSPKYLFRKEGQNVTLSCEQNLNHDAMYWYRQDPGQGLRLIYYSQIVNDFQKGDIAEGYSVSREKKESFPLTVTSAQKNPTAFYLCASSIRQGGTEAFFGQGTRLTVV.

CDR3 residues: CASSPRTGGTGELFF. In nucleotides, the CDR3 is TGTGCCAGCAGCCCCCGGACAGGGGGCACCGGGGAGCTGTTTTTT. This chain connects TRBV11-3 to TRBJ2-2, with 10 bases that match TRBD1. Germline values: CDR1 SGHNT, CDR2 YENEEA. The J segment lost 4 bases and the V segment lost 5 bases, leaving 4 bases of the junction unmatched. CDR3 length: 15 residues.

J is TRBJ1-2 and V is TRBV6-5; 7 bases match TRBD1. The CDR3 runs 16 residues. Germline assignment: CDR1 MNHEY and CDR2 SVGAGI. The trim removed 0 bases at V and 4 bases at J, leaving 8 bases unmatched. Written as DNA, the CDR3 is TGTGCCAGCAGTTACTCGAGACAGTCAGGGGGCTATGGCTACACCTTC. Its protein is CASSYSRQSGGYGYTF.

The rearrangement joins TRBV10-2 to TRBJ2-3, with 10 positions matching TRBD1. V shed 2 bases and J 2 bases; nucleotides not matched to a gene: 1. The CDR3 has 15 residues. CDR1 is WSHSY and CDR2 is SAAADI in the germline V gene. The CDR3 nucleotides read TGCGCCAGCAGTGAGGGACAGGGGGACACAGATACGCAGTATTTT. Amino acid sequence: CASSEGQGDTDTQYF.

The chain combines TRBV27 with TRBJ1-5; D perhaps matches TRBD1 (6 bases). Trimming stripped 2 bases from V and 2 bases from J, with 10 bases between. There are 15 residues in the CDR3. Germline-derived CDR1 and CDR2 are MNHEY and SMNVEV (reference sequence). DNA for the CDR3: TGTGCCAGCAGTTTAATGGCAGGGGGCAATCAGCCCCAGCATTTT. It is translated as CASSLMAGGNQPQHF.

This chain links TRBV18 with TRBJ1-2; 8 bases agree with TRBD1. The germline V gene encodes CDR1 KGHSH and CDR2 LQKENI. The J segment lost 8 bases and the V segment lost 5 bases, leaving 4 bases of the junction unmatched. The CDR3 contains 12 residues. Here the CDR3 DNA reads TGTGCCAGCTCATCGGACAGGGAAGGCTACACCTTC. It codes for CASSSDREGYTF.

V usage is TRBV6-5 and J usage is TRBJ2-3, with 7 bases lining up with TRBD2. The CDR3 loop spans 15 amino acids. Germline V CDR1 and CDR2: MNHEY, SVGAGI. The ends lost 4 bases at V and 0 bases at J; junction bases unmatched: 4. The CDR3, as DNA: TGTGCCAGCAGTTCCGAAGCGGGGAGCACAGATACGCAGTATTTT. The encoded protein is CASSSEAGSTDTQYF.

V usage is TRBV5-4 and J usage is TRBJ2-3, with a tentative D call TRBD2 (6 bases). This CDR3 has 15 residues. Germline CDR1 is SGHNT and CDR2 is YYREEE (reference sequence). Trimming shortened V by 0 bases and J by 2 bases, and 10 bases separated the two germline ends. The CDR3 protein is CASSLDAGNTDTQYF. CDR3 sequence (DNA): TGTGCCAGCAGCTTGGATGCGGGGAACACAGATACGCAGTATTTT.

This clone was counted a single time. The rearrangement uses TRBV5-6 and TRBJ2-3; a weak D match, TRBD1 (5 bases). The CDR3 consists of 15 residues. CDR1 SGHDT and CDR2 YYEEEE come from the germline V gene. V dropped 0 bases and J dropped 0 bases, with 8 bases sitting between them. The CDR3 DNA reads as TGTGCCAGCAGCTTGGCCCCAGGGAGCACAGATACGCAGTATTTT. Protein: CASSLAPGSTDTQYF. Full variable domain (remainder filled in from reference TRBV5-6 and TRBJ2-3): DAGVTQSPTHLIKTRGQQVTLRCSPKSGHDTVSWYQQALGQGPQFIFQYYEEEERQRGNFPDRFSGHQFPNYSSELNVNALLLGDSALYLCASSLAPGSTDTQYFGPGTRLTVL.

The gene calls are TRBV5-1 and TRBJ2-1; 8 nucleotides match TRBD2. V lost 0 bases and J lost 4; bases outside the gene matches: 6. The CDR3 sequence is 16 residues long. The germline V gene has CDR1 SGHRS and CDR2 YFSETQ. DNA of the CDR3: TGCGCCAGCAGCTTGGCCGGGGGGGCGAAGTACAATGAGCAGTTCTTC. The encoded protein is CASSLAGGAKYNEQFF.

The J gene is TRBJ2-1, the V gene TRBV5-4, with D perhaps matching TRBD1 (6 bases). V was trimmed by 3 bases and J by 0 bases, leaving 13 bases between them. The CDR3 has 16 residues. Germline V CDR1 and CDR2: SGHNT, YYREEE (reference sequence). The CDR3, as DNA: TGTGCCAGCAGCTCCACCCTGGGGGCCTCCTACAATGAGCAGTTCTTC. Its translation is CASSSTLGASYNEQFF. The whole variable domain, remainder taken from reference TRBV5-4 and TRBJ2-1, is ETGVTQSPTHLIKTRGQQVTLRCSSQSGHNTVSWYQQALGQGPQFIFQYYREEENGRGNFPPRFSGLQFPNYSSELNVNALELDDSALYLCASSSTLGASYNEQFFGPGTRLTVL.

This chain links TRBV28 with TRBJ1-6; unclear D gene. The CDR3 length is 14 residues. Germline lookup yields CDR1 MDHEN and CDR2 SYDVKM. The V end lost 3 bases, the J end lost 2 bases, and 5 bases lay between the germline ends. CDR3 DNA sequence: TGTGCCAGCAGTTTTAGCCCCTATAATTCACCCCTCCACTTT. It encodes CASSFSPYNSPLHF.

This clone turned up a few times. V gene TRBV4-2 combines with J gene TRBJ2-1, with 10 bases matching TRBD1. This CDR3 has 18 amino acids. Trimming at V came to 4 bases and at J to 0 bases, leaving 9 bases not matched to a gene. Germline CDR1 LGHNA, CDR2 YNFKEQ. For the CDR3, the DNA is TGTGCCAGCAGCCCGGGACAGGGGCCGGCGGCCTCCTACAATGAGCAGTTCTTC. Protein: CASSPGQGPAASYNEQFF.

This clone came up a few times. V and J are TRBV4-2 and TRBJ2-5; the match to TRBD2 covers 7 bases. Germline CDR1 and CDR2: LGHNA and YNFKEQ. The CDR3 extends over 14 amino acids. V shed 4 bases, J shed 2 bases, and the junction held 4 bases outside the gene matches. CDR3 nucleotides: TGTGCCAGCAGCCCCAGCGGGGAGCAAGAGACCCAGTACTTC. Translation: CASSPSGEQETQYF.

The chain uses TRBV5-1 and TRBJ1-6; 7 nucleotides line up with TRBD1. Per the germline V gene, CDR1 is SGHRS and CDR2 is YFSETQ. CDR3 length equals 14 residues. Trimming at V came to 4 bases and at J to 6 bases, leaving 4 bases not matched to a gene. As DNA, the CDR3 is TGCGCCAGCAGCAGCCAGGGGGTTAATTCACCCCTCCACTTT. Translated: CASSSQGVNSPLHF.

This chain joins TRBV10-1 and TRBJ1-4; TRBD1 matches 9 bases. CDR3 length: 15 amino acids. V lost 6 bases and J lost 11; bases outside the gene matches: 13. Per germline, CDR1 WNHNN and CDR2 SYGVQD (reference sequence). In DNA form, the CDR3 reads TGCGCCAGCAGGGTTTTAAGGGACAGGGCCCCGAAACTGTTTTTT. Its translation: CASRVLRDRAPKLFF.

The rearrangement uses TRBV15 and TRBJ1-5; D may be TRBD1 (6 bases). Trimming removed 1 base from V and 4 bases from J, with 14 bases in between. The CDR3 is 16 amino acids. CDR1 and CDR2 (germline): LNHNV, YYDKDF (reference sequence). CDR3 in amino acids: CATSRGSGQHNQPQHF. The CDR3 DNA sequence: TGTGCCACCAGCAGAGGTTCAGGACAGCATAATCAGCCCCAGCATTTT.

V usage is TRBV5-1 and J usage is TRBJ2-3, with TRBD2 matching over 9 bases. The V segment lost 3 bases and the J segment 0 bases; nucleotides outside the gene matches: 8. CDR1 and CDR2 from the germline V gene are SGHRS and YFSETQ. The CDR3 runs to 17 residues. The CDR3 bases are TGCGCCAGCAGCTGGCCCTTCCTAGCGGGGAGCACAGATACGCAGTATTTT. Translation gives CASSWPFLAGSTDTQYF.

This clone has just one count. The V gene is TRBV7-2, the J gene TRBJ2-3; D is possibly TRBD2 (5 bases). The CDR3 has 13 residues. Trimming removed 4 bases at V and 0 bases at J, with 5 bases between. Per germline, CDR1 SGHTA and CDR2 FQGNSA. The CDR3 spells CASSWTSTDTQYF. CDR3 DNA: TGTGCCAGCAGCTGGACTAGCACAGATACGCAGTATTTT.

The chain uses TRBV28 and TRBJ1-2, with no clear D. Germline-derived CDR1 and CDR2 are MDHEN and SYDVKM. CDR3 length: 15 amino acids. Trimming removed 4 bases from V and 4 bases from J, with 16 bases in between. The CDR3 loop reads CASSSTGESVYGYTF. The CDR3 nucleotides read TGTGCCAGCAGTTCCACCGGGGAGTCGGTCTATGGCTACACCTTC.

The chain is built from TRBV2 and TRBJ2-3; 15 bases map to TRBD2. Losses at the gene ends were 4 bases for V and 6 bases for J; bases not matched to a gene: 2. There are 15 residues in the CDR3. Per germline, CDR1 SNHLY and CDR2 FYNNEI. In nucleotides, the CDR3 is TGTGCCAGCAGTGTAGGGACTAGCGGGGGGGATACGCAGTATTTT. Translated, it gives CASSVGTSGGDTQYF.

This clone has a single count. The V and J genes are TRBV27 and TRBJ1-3; 7 nucleotides agree with TRBD1. The ends lost 4 bases at V and 0 bases at J; junction bases unmatched: 0. The CDR3 contains 14 residues. The germline V gene encodes CDR1 MNHEY and CDR2 SMNVEV (reference sequence). The CDR3 region has the DNA TGTGCCAGCAGTTCAGGGGGCTCTGGAAACACCATATATTTT. Encoded protein: CASSSGGSGNTIYF.

This chain connects TRBV15 to TRBJ2-3; no definite D call. This CDR3 contains 12 residues. V was pared by 4 bases and J by 11 bases, with 13 bases between. Germline CDR1 LNHNV, CDR2 YYDKDF (reference sequence). The CDR3 region is CATSTLGFLQYF. The CDR3, as DNA: TGTGCCACCAGCACTCTCGGGTTCCTGCAGTATTTT. Supplemented by reference TRBV15 and TRBJ2-3, the full variable domain reads DAMVIQNPRYQVTQFGKPVTLSCSQTLNHNVMYWYQQKSSQAPKLLFHYYDKDFNNEADTPDNFQSRRPNTSFCFLDIRSPGLGDTAMYLCATSTLGFLQYFGPGTRLTVL.